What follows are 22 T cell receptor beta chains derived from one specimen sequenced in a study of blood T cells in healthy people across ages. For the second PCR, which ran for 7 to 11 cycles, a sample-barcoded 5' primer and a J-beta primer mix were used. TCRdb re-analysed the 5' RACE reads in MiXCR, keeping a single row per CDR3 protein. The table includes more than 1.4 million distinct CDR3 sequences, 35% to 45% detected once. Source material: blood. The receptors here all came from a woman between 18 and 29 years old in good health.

As DNA, the CDR3 is TGCAGCGTTGAACGCCGAGGTAGCGGGGCCTACAATGAGCAGTTCTTC. This translates into CSVERRGSGAYNEQFF. The chain couples TRBV29-1 to TRBJ2-1, with 8 bases identical to TRBD2. The CDR3 is made up of 16 amino acids. V lost 2 bases, J lost 2 bases, and 8 bases stayed unmatched. CDR1 SQVTM and CDR2 ANQGSEA come from the germline V gene.

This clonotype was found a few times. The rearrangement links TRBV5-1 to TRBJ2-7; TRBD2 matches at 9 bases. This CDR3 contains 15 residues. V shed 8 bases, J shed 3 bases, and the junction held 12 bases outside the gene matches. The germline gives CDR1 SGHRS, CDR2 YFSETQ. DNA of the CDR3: TGCGCCAGGACTTTAACTCGGCGGGAGGGCTACGAGCAGTACTTC. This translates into CARTLTRREGYEQYF.

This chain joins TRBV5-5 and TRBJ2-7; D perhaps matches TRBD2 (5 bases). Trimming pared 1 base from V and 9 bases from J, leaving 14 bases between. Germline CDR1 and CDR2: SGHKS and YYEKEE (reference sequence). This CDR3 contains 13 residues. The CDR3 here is CASSLFEGRAQYF. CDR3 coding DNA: TGTGCCAGCAGCTTGTTCGAAGGGAGAGCGCAGTACTTC.

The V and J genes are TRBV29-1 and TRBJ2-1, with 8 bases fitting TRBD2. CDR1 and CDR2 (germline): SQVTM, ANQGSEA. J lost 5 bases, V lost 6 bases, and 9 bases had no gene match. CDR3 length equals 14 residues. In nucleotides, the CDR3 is TGCAGCGTGGGCAGACTAGCGCTGAACAATGAGCAGTTCTTC. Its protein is CSVGRLALNNEQFF.

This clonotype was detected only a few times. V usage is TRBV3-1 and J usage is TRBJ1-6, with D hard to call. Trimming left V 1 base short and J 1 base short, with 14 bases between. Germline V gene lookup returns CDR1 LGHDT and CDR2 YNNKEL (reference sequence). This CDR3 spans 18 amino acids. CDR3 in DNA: TGTGCCAGCAGCCAAGGGGAGGGAACGGGGTCCTATAATTCACCCCTCCACTTT. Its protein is CASSQGEGTGSYNSPLHF.

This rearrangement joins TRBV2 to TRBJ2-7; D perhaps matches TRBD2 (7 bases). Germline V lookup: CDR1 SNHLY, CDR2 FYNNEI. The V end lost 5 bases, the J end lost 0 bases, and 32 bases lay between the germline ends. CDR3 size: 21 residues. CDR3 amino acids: CASSPPSRGGQRPKTSYEQYF. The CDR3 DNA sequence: TGTGCCAGCAGTCCGCCGTCTCGCGGGGGCCAGAGGCCTAAAACCTCCTACGAGCAGTACTTC.

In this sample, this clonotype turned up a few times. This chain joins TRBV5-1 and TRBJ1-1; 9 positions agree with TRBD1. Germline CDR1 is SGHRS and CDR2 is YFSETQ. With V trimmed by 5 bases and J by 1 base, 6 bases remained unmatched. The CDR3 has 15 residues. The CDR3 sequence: CASRQADRGNTEAFF. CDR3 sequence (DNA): TGCGCCAGCAGACAAGCGGACAGGGGGAACACTGAAGCTTTCTTT.

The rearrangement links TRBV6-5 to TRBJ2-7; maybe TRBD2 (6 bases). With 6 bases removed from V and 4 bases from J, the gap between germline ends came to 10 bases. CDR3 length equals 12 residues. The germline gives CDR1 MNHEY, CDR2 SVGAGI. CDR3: CASRRGDYEQYF. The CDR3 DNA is TGTGCCAGCAGGCGGGGAGATTACGAGCAGTACTTC.

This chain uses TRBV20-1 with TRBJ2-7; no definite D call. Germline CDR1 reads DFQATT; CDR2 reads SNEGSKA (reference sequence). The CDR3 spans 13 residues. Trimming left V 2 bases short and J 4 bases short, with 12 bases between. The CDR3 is CSARMGAQYEQYF. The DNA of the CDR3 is TGCAGTGCTAGAATGGGCGCTCAGTACGAGCAGTACTTC.

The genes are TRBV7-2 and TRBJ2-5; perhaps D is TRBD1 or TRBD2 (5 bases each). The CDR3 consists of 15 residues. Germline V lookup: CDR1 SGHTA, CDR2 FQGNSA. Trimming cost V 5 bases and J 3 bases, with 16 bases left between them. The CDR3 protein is CASSPMGVLEETQYF. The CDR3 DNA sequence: TGTGCCAGCAGCCCCATGGGGGTCCTGGAAGAGACCCAGTACTTC. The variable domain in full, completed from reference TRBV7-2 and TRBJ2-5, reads GAGVSQSPSNKVTEKGKDVELRCDPISGHTALYWYRQSLGQGLEFLIYFQGNSAPDKSGLPSDRFSAERTGGSVSTLTIQRTQQEDSAVYLCASSPMGVLEETQYFGPGTRLLVL.

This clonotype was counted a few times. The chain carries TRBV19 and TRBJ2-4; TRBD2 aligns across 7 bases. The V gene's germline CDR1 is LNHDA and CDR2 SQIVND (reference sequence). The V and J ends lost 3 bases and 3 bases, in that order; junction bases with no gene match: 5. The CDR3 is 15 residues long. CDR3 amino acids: CASSMGEGYKNIQYF. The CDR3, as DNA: TGTGCCAGTAGTATGGGGGAGGGGTACAAAAACATTCAGTACTTC.

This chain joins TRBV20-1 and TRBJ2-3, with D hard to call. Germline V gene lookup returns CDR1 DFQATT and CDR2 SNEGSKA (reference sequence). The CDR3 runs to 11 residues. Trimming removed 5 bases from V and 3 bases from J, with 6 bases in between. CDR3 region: CSAPETDTQYF. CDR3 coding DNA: TGCAGTGCTCCCGAGACAGATACGCAGTATTTT.

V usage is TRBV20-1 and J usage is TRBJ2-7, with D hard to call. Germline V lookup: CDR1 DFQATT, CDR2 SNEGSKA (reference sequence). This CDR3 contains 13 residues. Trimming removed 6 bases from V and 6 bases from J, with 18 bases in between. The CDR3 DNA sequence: TGCAGTGCGGTATCGGCCGGTCCCCCCGAGCAGTACTTC. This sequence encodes CSAVSAGPPEQYF.

Here the CDR3 reads CASSPEGAGYTF. The CDR3 coding sequence is TGTGCCAGCTCACCGGAAGGGGCTGGCTACACCTTC. J is TRBJ1-2 and V is TRBV18; D possibly corresponds to TRBD1 (5 bases). The V end was cut by 3 bases, the J end by 7 bases, with 9 bases between. The CDR3 is 12 amino acids. Germline V gene lookup returns CDR1 KGHSH and CDR2 LQKENI.

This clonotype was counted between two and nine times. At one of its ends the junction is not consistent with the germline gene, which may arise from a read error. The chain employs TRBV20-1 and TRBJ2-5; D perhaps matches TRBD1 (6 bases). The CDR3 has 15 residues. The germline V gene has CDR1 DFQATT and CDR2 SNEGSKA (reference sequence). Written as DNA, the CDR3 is TGCAGTACTAGAGATGGGACCACAGGGCAGGAGACCCAGTACTTC. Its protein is CSTRDGTTGQETQYF.

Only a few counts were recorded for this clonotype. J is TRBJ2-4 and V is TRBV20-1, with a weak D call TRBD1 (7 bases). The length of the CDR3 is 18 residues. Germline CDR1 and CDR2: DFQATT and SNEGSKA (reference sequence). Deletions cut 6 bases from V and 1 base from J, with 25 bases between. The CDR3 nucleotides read TGCAGTGCGACGCCGCCCAGACAGGGAGGTTTCGCCAAAAACATTCAGTACTTC. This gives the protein CSATPPRQGGFAKNIQYF.

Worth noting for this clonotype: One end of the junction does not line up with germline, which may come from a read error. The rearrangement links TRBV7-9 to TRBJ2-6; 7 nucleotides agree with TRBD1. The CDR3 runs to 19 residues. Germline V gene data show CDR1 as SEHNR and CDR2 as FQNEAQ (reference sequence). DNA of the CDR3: TGTACCAGCAGCTTAATATGGGACAGACGACACTCTGGGGCCAACGTCCTGACTTTC. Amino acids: CTSSLIWDRRHSGANVLTF.

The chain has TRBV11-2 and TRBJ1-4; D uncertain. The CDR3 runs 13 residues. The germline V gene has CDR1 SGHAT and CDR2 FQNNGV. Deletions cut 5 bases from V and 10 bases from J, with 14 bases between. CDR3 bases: TGTGCCAGCAGCCAGGAGCAGTTAGGAAAACTGTTTTTT. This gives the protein CASSQEQLGKLFF.

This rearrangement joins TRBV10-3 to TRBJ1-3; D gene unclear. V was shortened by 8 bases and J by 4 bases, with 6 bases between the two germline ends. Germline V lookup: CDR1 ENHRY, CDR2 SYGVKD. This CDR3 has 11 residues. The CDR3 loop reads CAIRGGNTIYF. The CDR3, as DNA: TGTGCCATCCGAGGGGGAAACACCATATATTTT.

The CDR3 is CASSLRALLSYEQYF. The CDR3 DNA sequence: TGTGCCAGCAGTTTACGTGCTTTACTCTCCTACGAGCAGTACTTC. The genes are TRBV27 and TRBJ2-7; D gene ambiguous. V lost 2 bases, J lost 0 bases, and 11 bases lay in between. This CDR3 comprises 15 residues. Germline lookup yields CDR1 MNHEY and CDR2 SMNVEV (reference sequence).

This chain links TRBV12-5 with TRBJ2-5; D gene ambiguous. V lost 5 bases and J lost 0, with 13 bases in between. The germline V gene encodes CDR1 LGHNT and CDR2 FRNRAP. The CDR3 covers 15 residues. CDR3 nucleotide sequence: TGTGCTAGTGGTCCCCTCGACACGTACCAAGAGACCCAGTACTTC. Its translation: CASGPLDTYQETQYF.

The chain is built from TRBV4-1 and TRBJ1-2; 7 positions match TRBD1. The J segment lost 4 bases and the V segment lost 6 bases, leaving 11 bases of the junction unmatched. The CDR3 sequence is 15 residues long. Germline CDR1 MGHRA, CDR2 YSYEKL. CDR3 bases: TGCGCCAGCAGTCAAACAGGGGTCCCCACCTATGGCTACACCTTC. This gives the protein CASSQTGVPTYGYTF.